This TCR beta chain is drawn from a study of T cells in Graves' hyperthyroidism and ophthalmopathy. Study details: Sampling of peripheral blood happened at initial diagnosis, prior to any treatment.

Study observations and caveats: In the analysis, a 13 V-J model separated ophthalmopathy from stable hyperthyroidism.

RNA transcripts were the template for amplifying TCR beta CDR3 regions. HTBI primers were employed in a first-round RT-PCR of the TCR CDR3. Using its own MiXCR run on the multiplex PCR reads, TCRdb lists one record per CDR3 protein. This sample carries about 640,000 distinct CDR3 sequences, around 20% of them seen once, and the ten largest clones take approximately 30%. Turning to this clonotype: Its target is not known.

In germline, CDR1 is MGHDK, CDR2 SYGVNS. Trimming removed 2 bases from V and 3 bases from J; junction bases left unmatched: 4. The CDR3 contains 15 residues. Using around 10 ml of fresh peripheral blood, PBMCs were prepared. Source material: blood. The chain couples TRBV25-1 to TRBJ2-3; 8 nucleotides align to TRBD1. The TCR comes from a man aged 30 to 39 with Graves' ophthalmopathy. The CDR3 DNA reads TGTGCCAGCAGTGAAGCCAGGGGGCAGACAGATACGCAGTATTTT. Translating gives CASSEARGQTDTQYF.